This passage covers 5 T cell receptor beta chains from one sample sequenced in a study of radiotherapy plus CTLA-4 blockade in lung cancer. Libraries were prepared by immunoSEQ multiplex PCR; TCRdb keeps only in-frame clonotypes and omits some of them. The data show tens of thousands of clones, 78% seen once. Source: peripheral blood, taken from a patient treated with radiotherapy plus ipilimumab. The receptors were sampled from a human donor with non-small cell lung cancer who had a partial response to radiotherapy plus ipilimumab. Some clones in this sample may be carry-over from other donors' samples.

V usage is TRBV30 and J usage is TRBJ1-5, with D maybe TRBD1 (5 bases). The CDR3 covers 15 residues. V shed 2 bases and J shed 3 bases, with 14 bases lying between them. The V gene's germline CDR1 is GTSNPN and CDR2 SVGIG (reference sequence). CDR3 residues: CAWSPIDSLNQPQHF. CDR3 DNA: TGTGCCTGGAGTCCCATCGACAGTCTCAATCAGCCCCAGCATTTT.

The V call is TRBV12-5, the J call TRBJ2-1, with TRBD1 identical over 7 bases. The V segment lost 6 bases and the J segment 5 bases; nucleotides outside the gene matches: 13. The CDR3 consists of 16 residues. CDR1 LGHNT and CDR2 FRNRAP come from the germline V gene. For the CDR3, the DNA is TGTGCTAGTGGACAAAAAAATACAGGGGACCACAATGAGCAGTTCTTC. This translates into CASGQKNTGDHNEQFF.

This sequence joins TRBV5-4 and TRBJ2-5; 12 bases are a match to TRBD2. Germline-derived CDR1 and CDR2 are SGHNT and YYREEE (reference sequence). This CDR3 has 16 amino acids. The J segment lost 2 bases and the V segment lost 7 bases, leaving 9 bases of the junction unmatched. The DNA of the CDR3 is TGTGCCAGCTCCCTCGTCGGACTAGCGGGACAAGAGACCCAGTACTTC. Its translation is CASSLVGLAGQETQYF.

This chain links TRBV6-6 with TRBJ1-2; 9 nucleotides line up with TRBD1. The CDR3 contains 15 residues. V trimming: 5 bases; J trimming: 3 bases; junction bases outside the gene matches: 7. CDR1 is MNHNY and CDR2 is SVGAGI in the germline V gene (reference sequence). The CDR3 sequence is CASSTRQGVDYGYTF. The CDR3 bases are TGTGCCAGCAGTACGAGACAGGGGGTTGACTATGGCTACACCTTC.

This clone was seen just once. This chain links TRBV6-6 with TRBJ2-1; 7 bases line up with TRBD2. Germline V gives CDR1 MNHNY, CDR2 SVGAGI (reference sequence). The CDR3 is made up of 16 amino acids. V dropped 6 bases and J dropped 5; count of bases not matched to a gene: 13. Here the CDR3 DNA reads TGTGCCAGCAGCTCCCTTTCGGGACTAAAAGACAATGAGCAGTTCTTC. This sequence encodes CASSSLSGLKDNEQFF.